This T cell receptor (beta chain) was documented in a study of control samples from healthy donors and cancer patients. The sample holds a few counts of this clone. TCRdb's table, derived via immunoSEQ multiplex PCR, lists solely in-frame clones and lacks some. The table records some 130,000 clones, roughly 92% of them present only once. The CDR3 runs 15 residues. Germline V CDR1 and CDR2: SEHNR, FQNEAQ (reference sequence). Deletions cut 2 bases from V and 3 bases from J, with 14 bases between. This chain joins TRBV7-9 and TRBJ2-7, with TRBD1 as a possible D gene (5 bases). The sequenced sample was blood. The source is a man younger than 35 in good health. The CDR3 region is CASSLNRDRFYEQYF. DNA of the CDR3: TGTGCCAGCAGCTTAAATCGCGACAGATTCTACGAGCAGTACTTC.